The rows below give T cell receptor beta chains drawn from one sample of a study of blood T cell repertoires in COVID-19. Sequenced by immunoSEQ multiplex PCR; TCRdb stores in-frame clones only, minus some. The sample shows under 150,000 clones, approximately 88% of them seen only once. The sequenced sample consisted of peripheral blood. Source of these receptors: a human donor in a cohort sampled during active COVID-19. Both conserved end residues are part of each CDR3. The order of the fields is J gene, V gene, D gene, clone size, CDR3 DNA, CDR3 protein. The D gene is left open where the match is weak. Size is stated for part of the rows, as once, few or many counts, or as a class when the clone is expanded.

TRBJ2-3	TRBV10-3	TRBD2	.	TGTGCCATCAGCCGTAGCGGGGACACAGATACGCAGTATTTT	CAISRSGDTDTQYF
TRBJ2-1	TRBV27	TRBD2	.	TGTGCCAGCAGTCTCGGACTAGCGGGGGGTGAAAATGAGCAGTTCTTC	CASSLGLAGGENEQFF
TRBJ2-6	TRBV7-2	.	few	TGTGCCAGCAGCCAGGGGTTCTCTGGGGCCAACGTCCTGACTTTC	CASSQGFSGANVLTF
TRBJ1-1	TRBV25-1	TRBD1	.	TGTGCCAGCAGTGAATCTTGGACAGGGATGAACACTGAAGCTTTCTTT	CASSESWTGMNTEAFF
TRBJ1-6	TRBV2	TRBD1	.	TGTGCCAGCAGCTCGACAGGGGTTAATTCACCCCTCCACTTT	CASSSTGVNSPLHF
TRBJ2-6	TRBV18	.	.	TGTGCCAGCTCACCACCGAACAGCCTCTCTGGGGCCAACGTCCTGACTTTC	CASSPPNSLSGANVLTF
TRBJ1-2	TRBV27	.	.	TGTGCCAGCAGTGTCCGGGGGGGGTGGAATGGCTACACCTTC	CASSVRGGWNGYTF
TRBJ1-6	TRBV14	.	.	TGTGCCAGCAGCCAAGATCGGGACATAGGCTCACCCCTCCACTTT	CASSQDRDIGSPLHF
TRBJ1-3	TRBV5-8	TRBD1	.	TGTGCCAGCAGTTTGGACAGGGGGAGAAACACCATATATTTT	CASSLDRGRNTIYF
TRBJ2-1	TRBV7-6	.	once	TGTGCCAGCAGCTTCGTCCTTATGGGGCCTGGCTACAATGAGCAGTTCTTC	CASSFVLMGPGYNEQFF
TRBJ2-7	TRBV9	.	.	TGTGCCAGCAGCGTAGATACGGGGGAGAACGAGCAGTACTTC	CASSVDTGENEQYF
TRBJ2-5	TRBV6-2/TRBV6-3	.	.	TGTGCCAGCAGTTACAAAAACAAGTACCAAGAGACCCAGTACTTC	CASSYKNKYQETQYF
TRBJ1-2	TRBV5-4	TRBD1	.	TGTGCCAGCAGTTCGTCCGGGACAGTTTATGGCTACACCTTC	CASSSSGTVYGYTF
TRBJ1-1	TRBV11-1	.	.	TGTGCCAGCAGCGAGGGGAGGTGGGAAGCTTTCTTT	CASSEGRWEAFF
TRBJ1-1	TRBV5-1	.	.	TGCGCCAGCAGCTTTCAAGGGGGGGCCGAAGCTTTCTTT	CASSFQGGAEAFF
TRBJ2-7	TRBV5-5	.	.	TGTGCCAGCAGCTTGGGGGCCGTACGAGGGTACGAGCAGTACTTC	CASSLGAVRGYEQYF
TRBJ2-2	TRBV11-1	.	.	TGTGCCAGCAGCCCGGAGATTCGGGGGGAGCTGTTTTTT	CASSPEIRGELFF
TRBJ2-7	TRBV18	TRBD1	once	TGTGCCAGCTCACAAAACAGGGGGGCGACCTACGAGCAGTACTTC	CASSQNRGATYEQYF
TRBJ1-2	TRBV7-8	.	.	TGTGCCAGCAGCCCCCGCCAGGGAGGCGGCTACACCTTC	CASSPRQGGGYTF
TRBJ1-4	TRBV6-4	TRBD1	.	TGTGCCAGCACAACACAGGGGACTAATGAAAAACTGTTTTTT	CASTTQGTNEKLFF
TRBJ1-5	TRBV7-8	TRBD1	few	TGTGCCAGCAGCGGAGGGACAGGGCATAGCAATCAGCCCCAGCATTTT	CASSGGTGHSNQPQHF
TRBJ2-5	TRBV4-1	TRBD2	.	TGCGCCAGCAGCCAAGGGACTAGCGGGGGGGCCCAGACCCAGTACTTC	CASSQGTSGGAQTQYF
TRBJ2-7	TRBV27	TRBD2	.	TGTGCCAGCAGTCACGGACTAGCGGGGGGGCCTATCCCCTACGAGCAGTACTTC	CASSHGLAGGPIPYEQYF
TRBJ2-2	TRBV6-2/TRBV6-3	TRBD1	.	TGTGCCAGCAGTAGGGACAGCTACACCGGGGAGCTGTTTTTT	CASSRDSYTGELFF
TRBJ1-5	TRBV6-1	.	.	TGTGCCAGCAGTGCCCGGGGGGAAATGGGCAATCAGCCCCAGCATTTT	CASSARGEMGNQPQHF
TRBJ1-2	TRBV6-6	.	.	TGTGCCACCTCAGACTTTGGCTACACCTTC	CATSDFGYTF
TRBJ1-1	TRBV30	TRBD1	.	TGTGCCTGGTCCCATGGGACAGGGGTTGAAGCTTTCTTT	CAWSHGTGVEAFF
TRBJ1-5	TRBV27	TRBD1	.	TGTGCCAGCAGTTGGATAGGGGGCGGTCAGCCCCAGCATTTT	CASSWIGGGQPQHF
TRBJ1-3	TRBV10-3	.	.	TGTGCCATCAGTGATTGGGGCGTCGTACGGAACACCATATATTTT	CAISDWGVVRNTIYF
TRBJ2-2	TRBV5-1	TRBD1	.	TGCGCCAGCGGAATTCCCAGGGGGCCGGGCACCGGGGAGCTGTTTTTT	CASGIPRGPGTGELFF
TRBJ1-5	TRBV18	.	.	TGTGCCAGCTCACCGGCGGCACTTCGAGGTCAGCCCCAGCATTTT	CASSPAALRGQPQHF
TRBJ2-5	TRBV21-1	.	.	TGTGCCCACAGGGGGGGAAAAGGCCAAGAGACCCAGTACTTC	CAHRGGKGQETQYF
TRBJ2-3	TRBV10-3	TRBD2	.	TGTGCCATCAGCCAATGGACTAGCGGGGACACAGATACGCAGTATTTT	CAISQWTSGDTDTQYF
TRBJ1-2	TRBV6-5	.	.	TGTGCCAGCAGTTACTCTGGGGCTGGCTACACCTTC	CASSYSGAGYTF
TRBJ2-7	TRBV6-1	TRBD2	.	TGTGCCAGCAGTGCAACGTCTGGTGAGCGGGGGAACTACGAGCAGTACTTC	CASSATSGERGNYEQYF
TRBJ1-5	TRBV19	TRBD1	.	TGTGCCAGTATCAAACAGGGGGCCAATCAGCCCCAGCATTTT	CASIKQGANQPQHF
TRBJ1-5	TRBV4-3	TRBD1	.	TGCGCCAGCAGCCAAGGACCCTACAGGGGGCCCTTCTCATCGAGCAATCAGCCCCAGCATTTT	CASSQGPYRGPFSSSNQPQHF
TRBJ2-7	TRBV14	.	.	TGTGCCAGCAGCCAAGATTACCGGGGCGAGCAGTACTTC	CASSQDYRGEQYF
TRBJ1-1	TRBV4-1	TRBD1	.	TGCGCCAGCAGCTACCCACAGGGGGCGAGAACTGAAGCTTTCTTT	CASSYPQGARTEAFF
TRBJ2-2	TRBV6-2/TRBV6-3	.	.	TGTGCCAGCAGTTACTACAGGAAGGGAACCGGGGAGCTGTTTTTT	CASSYYRKGTGELFF
TRBJ2-6	TRBV19	.	.	TGTGCCAGTAGTGGCGGCTTAGTCGGTGGGGCCAACGTCCTGACTTTC	CASSGGLVGGANVLTF
TRBJ2-3	TRBV7-3	.	.	TGTGCCAGCAGCTCGGACAGCCGCACAGATACGCAGTATTTT	CASSSDSRTDTQYF
TRBJ1-2	TRBV12-3/TRBV12-4	TRBD1	.	TGTGCCAGCAGTCACGGGACAGGGTATGGCTACACCTTC	CASSHGTGYGYTF
TRBJ2-3	TRBV4-1	TRBD2	.	TGCGCCAGCAGTACTCTAGCGGGGATTGGCACAGATACGCAGTATTTT	CASSTLAGIGTDTQYF
TRBJ1-1	TRBV5-4	TRBD1	.	TGTGCCAGCAGCCCACGACAGGGGGTCGAAAACACTGAAGCTTTCTTT	CASSPRQGVENTEAFF
TRBJ2-3	TRBV10-3	.	few	TGTGCCATTTCTGATGGGGCAACAGATACGCAGTATTTT	CAISDGATDTQYF
TRBJ1-4	TRBV1	.	.	TGCACCAGCAGCCAGGAGGACAGACCTTGTGCAACTAATGAAAAACTGTTTTTT	CTSSQEDRPCATNEKLFF
TRBJ2-2	TRBV11-3	.	.	TGTGCCACCGCGCGACTCCCCCGGGGGAGCGGGGAGCTGTTTTTT	CATARLPRGSGELFF
TRBJ1-2	TRBV19	.	.	TGTGCCAGTAGGGTGACAGGTCGTAACTATGGCTACACCTTC	CASRVTGRNYGYTF
TRBJ1-6	TRBV30	.	.	TGTGCCTGGAACCTTGGAGTGAGGTACGATTCACCCCTCCACTTT	CAWNLGVRYDSPLHF
TRBJ1-3	TRBV2	.	.	TGTGCCAGCAGTGAATGGCAGGGAAGCTCCACCATATATTTT	CASSEWQGSSTIYF
TRBJ1-2	TRBV7-9	.	.	TGTGCCAGCAGCCAGGGTCTAGTGGATGGCTACACCTTC	CASSQGLVDGYTF
TRBJ2-7	TRBV7-2	TRBD1	many	TGTGCCAGCAGCTTTTCAGGGGGCCCCTACGAGCAGTACTTC	CASSFSGGPYEQYF
TRBJ1-6	TRBV30	.	.	TGTGCCTGGGGCCGGTTACCAAATTCACCCCTCCACTTT	CAWGRLPNSPLHF
TRBJ1-3	TRBV2	TRBD1	.	TGTGCCAGCAGGGGACAGGAAGCTGGGGGAAACACCATATATTTT	CASRGQEAGGNTIYF
TRBJ2-4	TRBV4-1	.	.	TGCGCCAGCAGCCTGAGCCTGCTAGCCAAAAACATTCAGTACTTC	CASSLSLLAKNIQYF
TRBJ2-2	TRBV18	.	.	TGTGCCACGCGACAGGACGGGGACACCGGGGAGCTGTTTTTT	CATRQDGDTGELFF
TRBJ1-2	TRBV2	TRBD1	.	TGTGCCAGCAGGGAGGGGGCAACAGGTCGACATGGCTACACCTTC	CASREGATGRHGYTF
TRBJ1-4	TRBV6-6	.	.	TGTGCCAGCAGTCTCCTGAGGGAAAAACTGTTTTTT	CASSLLREKLFF
TRBJ1-2	TRBV2	.	.	TGTGCCAGCAGAACGGACTTTGATGGCTACACCTTC	CASRTDFDGYTF